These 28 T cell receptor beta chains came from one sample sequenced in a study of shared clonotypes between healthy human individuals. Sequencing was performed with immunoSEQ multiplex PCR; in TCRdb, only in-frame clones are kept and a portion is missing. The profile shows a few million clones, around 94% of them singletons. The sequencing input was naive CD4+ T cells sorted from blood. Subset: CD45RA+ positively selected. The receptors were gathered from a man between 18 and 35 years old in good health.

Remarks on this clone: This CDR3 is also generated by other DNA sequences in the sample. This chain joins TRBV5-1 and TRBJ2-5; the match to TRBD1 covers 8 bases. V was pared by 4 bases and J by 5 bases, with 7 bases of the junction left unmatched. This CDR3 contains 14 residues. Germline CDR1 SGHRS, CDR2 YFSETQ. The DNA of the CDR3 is TGCGCCAGCAGCCCTCAGGGGGCCGGGGAGACCCAGTACTTC. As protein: CASSPQGAGETQYF.

The CDR3 DNA sequence: TGTGCCAGCAGTCTACACAGGGCCGCAGGGTCCTACAATGAGCAGTTCTTC. This encodes CASSLHRAAGSYNEQFF. The V gene is TRBV28, the J gene TRBJ2-1, with TRBD1 as a possible D gene (6 bases). This CDR3 comprises 17 residues. Germline V gene lookup returns CDR1 MDHEN and CDR2 SYDVKM. V lost 5 bases to trimming and J lost 1 base, with 18 bases between them.

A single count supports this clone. CDR3 residues: CASSLPGTQGDTQYF. Written as DNA, the CDR3 is TGTGCCAGCAGCTTACCGGGGACCCAAGGGGATACGCAGTATTTT. V and J are TRBV7-2 and TRBJ2-3; D may match TRBD1 or TRBD2 (5 bases each). Germline assignment: CDR1 SGHTA and CDR2 FQGNSA. V lost 2 bases, J lost 6 bases, and 15 bases lay in between. The CDR3 has 15 residues.

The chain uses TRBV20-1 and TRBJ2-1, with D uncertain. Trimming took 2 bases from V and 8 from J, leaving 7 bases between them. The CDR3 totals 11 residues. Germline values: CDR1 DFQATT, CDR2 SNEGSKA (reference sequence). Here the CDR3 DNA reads TGCAGTGCTAGATCCCCGTATGAGCAGTTCTTC. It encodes CSARSPYEQFF.

This CDR3 reads CASTLGGTGPRYEQYF. In DNA form, the CDR3 reads TGTGCCAGCACCTTAGGAGGGACAGGTCCCAGGTACGAGCAGTACTTC. This chain uses TRBV28 with TRBJ2-7, with TRBD1 matching over 8 bases. V gave up 7 bases and J gave up 4 bases; unmatched junction bases: 15. The CDR3 runs to 16 residues. Germline V gene lookup returns CDR1 MDHEN and CDR2 SYDVKM.

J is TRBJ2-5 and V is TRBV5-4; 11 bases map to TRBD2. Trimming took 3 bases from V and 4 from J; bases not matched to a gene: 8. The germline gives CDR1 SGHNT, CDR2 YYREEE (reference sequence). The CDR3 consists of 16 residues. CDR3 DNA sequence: TGTGCCAGCAGCTACACTAGCGGGAGAGGTCGAGAGACCCAGTACTTC. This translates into CASSYTSGRGRETQYF.

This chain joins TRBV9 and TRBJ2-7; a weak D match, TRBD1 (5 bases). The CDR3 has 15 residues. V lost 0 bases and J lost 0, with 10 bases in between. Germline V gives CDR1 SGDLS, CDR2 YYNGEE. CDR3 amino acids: CASSVGGSTSYEQYF. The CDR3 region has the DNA TGTGCCAGCAGCGTAGGGGGCAGCACCTCCTACGAGCAGTACTTC.

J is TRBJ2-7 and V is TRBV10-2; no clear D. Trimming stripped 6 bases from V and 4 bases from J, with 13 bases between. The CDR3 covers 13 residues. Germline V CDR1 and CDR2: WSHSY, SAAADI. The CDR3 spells CASRSGTFYEQYF. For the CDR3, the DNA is TGCGCCAGCAGATCAGGAACCTTTTACGAGCAGTACTTC.

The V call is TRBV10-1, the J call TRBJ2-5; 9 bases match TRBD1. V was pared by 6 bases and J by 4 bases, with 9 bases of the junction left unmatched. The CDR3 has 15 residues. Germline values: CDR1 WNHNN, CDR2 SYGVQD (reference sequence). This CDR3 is CASSEWTGAGETQYF. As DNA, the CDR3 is TGCGCCAGCAGCGAATGGACAGGGGCAGGAGAGACCCAGTACTTC.

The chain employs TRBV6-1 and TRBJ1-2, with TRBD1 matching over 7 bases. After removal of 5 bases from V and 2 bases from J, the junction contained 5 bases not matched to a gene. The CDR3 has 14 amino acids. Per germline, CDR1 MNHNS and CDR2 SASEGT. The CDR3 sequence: CASSLRTGNYGYTF. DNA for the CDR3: TGTGCCAGCAGTCTCAGGACAGGCAACTATGGCTACACCTTC.

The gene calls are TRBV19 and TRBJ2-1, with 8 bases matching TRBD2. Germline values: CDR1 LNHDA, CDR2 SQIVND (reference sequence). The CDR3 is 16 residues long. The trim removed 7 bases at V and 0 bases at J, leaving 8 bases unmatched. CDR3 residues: CASTQRSGGSYNEQFF. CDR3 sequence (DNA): TGTGCCAGTACCCAGAGGAGCGGGGGCTCCTACAATGAGCAGTTCTTC. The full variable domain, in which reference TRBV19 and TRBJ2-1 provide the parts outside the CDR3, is DGGITQSPKYLFRKEGQNVTLSCEQNLNHDAMYWYRQDPGQGLRLIYYSQIVNDFQKGDIAEGYSVSREKKESFPLTVTSAQKNPTAFYLCASTQRSGGSYNEQFFGPGTRLTVL.

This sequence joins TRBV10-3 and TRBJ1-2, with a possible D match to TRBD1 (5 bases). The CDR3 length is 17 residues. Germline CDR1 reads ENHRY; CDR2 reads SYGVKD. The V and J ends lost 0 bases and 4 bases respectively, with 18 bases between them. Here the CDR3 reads CAISESYRPLFPYGYTF. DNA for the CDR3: TGTGCCATCAGTGAGTCGTACAGGCCACTTTTCCCCTATGGCTACACCTTC.

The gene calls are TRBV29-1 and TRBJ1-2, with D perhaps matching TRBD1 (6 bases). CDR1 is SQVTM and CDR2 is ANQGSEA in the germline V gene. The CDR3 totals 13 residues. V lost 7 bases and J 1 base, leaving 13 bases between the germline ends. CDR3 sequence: CSDQGTDNYGYTF. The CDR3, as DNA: TGCAGCGACCAGGGGACCGATAACTATGGCTACACCTTC.

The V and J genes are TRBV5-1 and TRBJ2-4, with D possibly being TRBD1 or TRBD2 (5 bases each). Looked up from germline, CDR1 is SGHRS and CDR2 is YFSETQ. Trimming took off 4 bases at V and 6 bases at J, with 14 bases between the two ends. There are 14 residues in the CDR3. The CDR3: CASSQGELANIQYF. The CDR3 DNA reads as TGCGCCAGCAGCCAGGGAGAACTCGCAAACATTCAGTACTTC.

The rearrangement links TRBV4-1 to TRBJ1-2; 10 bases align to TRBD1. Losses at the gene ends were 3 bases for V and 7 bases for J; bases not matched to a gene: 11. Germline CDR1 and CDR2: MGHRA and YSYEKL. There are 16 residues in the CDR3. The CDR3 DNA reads TGCGCCAGCAGCCAGGATCACCGGGACAGGGGCTCTGGCTACACCTTC. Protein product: CASSQDHRDRGSGYTF.

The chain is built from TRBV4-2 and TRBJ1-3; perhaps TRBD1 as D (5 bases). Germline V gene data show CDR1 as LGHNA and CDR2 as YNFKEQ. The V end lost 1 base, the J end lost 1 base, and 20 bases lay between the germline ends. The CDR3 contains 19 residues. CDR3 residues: CASSQGVLGREESGNTIYF. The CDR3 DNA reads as TGTGCCAGCAGCCAAGGAGTTTTGGGCAGGGAAGAATCTGGAAACACCATATATTTT.

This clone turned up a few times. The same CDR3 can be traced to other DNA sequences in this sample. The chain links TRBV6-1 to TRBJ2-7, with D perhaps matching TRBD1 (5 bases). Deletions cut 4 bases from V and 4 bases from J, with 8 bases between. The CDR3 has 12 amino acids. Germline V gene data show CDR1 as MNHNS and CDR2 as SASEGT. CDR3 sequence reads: CASSVQGYEQYF. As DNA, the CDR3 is TGTGCCAGCAGTGTCCAGGGTTACGAGCAGTACTTC.

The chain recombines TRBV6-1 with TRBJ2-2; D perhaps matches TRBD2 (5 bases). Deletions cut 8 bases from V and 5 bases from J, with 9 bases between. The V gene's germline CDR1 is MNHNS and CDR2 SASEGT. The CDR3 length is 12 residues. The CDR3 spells CASYERTGELFF. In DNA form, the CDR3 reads TGTGCCAGCTACGAGCGGACCGGGGAGCTGTTTTTT.

The CDR3 region is CASSQRDRGDGYTF. The CDR3 DNA is TGCGCCAGCAGCCAGCGGGACAGGGGTGATGGCTACACCTTC. V gene TRBV4-1 combines with J gene TRBJ1-2, with 10 positions matching TRBD1. The CDR3 spans 14 residues. V lost 3 bases and J lost 6; bases outside the gene matches: 4. Germline V CDR1 and CDR2: MGHRA, YSYEKL.

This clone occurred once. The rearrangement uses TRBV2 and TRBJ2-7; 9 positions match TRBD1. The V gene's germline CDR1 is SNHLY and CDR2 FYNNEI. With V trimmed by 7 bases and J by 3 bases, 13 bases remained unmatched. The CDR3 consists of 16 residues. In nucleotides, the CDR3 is TGTGCCAGCACCAGAGGCCCCGCGACAGGGGGCTACGAGCAGTACTTC. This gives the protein CASTRGPATGGYEQYF.

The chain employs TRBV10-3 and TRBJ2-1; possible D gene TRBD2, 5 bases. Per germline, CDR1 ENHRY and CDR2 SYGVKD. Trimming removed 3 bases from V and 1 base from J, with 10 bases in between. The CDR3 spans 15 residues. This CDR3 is CAISDTSGSYNEQFF. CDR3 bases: TGTGCCATCAGTGACACTAGTGGGTCCTACAATGAGCAGTTCTTC.

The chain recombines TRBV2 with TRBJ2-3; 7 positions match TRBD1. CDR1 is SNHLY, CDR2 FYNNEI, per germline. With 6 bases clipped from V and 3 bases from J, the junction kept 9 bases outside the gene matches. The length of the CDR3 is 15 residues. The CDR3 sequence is CASRAYQGVTDTQYF. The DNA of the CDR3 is TGTGCCAGCAGGGCCTATCAGGGGGTAACAGATACGCAGTATTTT.

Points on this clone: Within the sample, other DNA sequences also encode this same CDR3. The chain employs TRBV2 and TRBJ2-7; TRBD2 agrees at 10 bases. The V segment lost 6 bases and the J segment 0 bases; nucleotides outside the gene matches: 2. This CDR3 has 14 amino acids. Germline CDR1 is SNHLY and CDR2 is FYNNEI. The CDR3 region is CASRASGGSYEQYF. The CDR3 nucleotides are TGTGCCAGCAGAGCTAGCGGGGGCTCCTACGAGCAGTACTTC.

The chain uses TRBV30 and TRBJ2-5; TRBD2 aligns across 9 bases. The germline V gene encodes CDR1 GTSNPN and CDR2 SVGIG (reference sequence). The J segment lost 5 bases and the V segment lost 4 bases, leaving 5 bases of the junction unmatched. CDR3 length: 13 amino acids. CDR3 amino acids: CAWKREVRETQYF. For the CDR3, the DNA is TGTGCCTGGAAGCGGGAGGTTAGGGAGACCCAGTACTTC.

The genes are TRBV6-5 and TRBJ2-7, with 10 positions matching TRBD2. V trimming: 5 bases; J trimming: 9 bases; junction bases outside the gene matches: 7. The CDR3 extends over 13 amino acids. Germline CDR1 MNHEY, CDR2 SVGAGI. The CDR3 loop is CASSTTSGKVQYF. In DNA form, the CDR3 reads TGTGCCAGCAGTACCACTAGCGGGAAGGTGCAGTACTTC.

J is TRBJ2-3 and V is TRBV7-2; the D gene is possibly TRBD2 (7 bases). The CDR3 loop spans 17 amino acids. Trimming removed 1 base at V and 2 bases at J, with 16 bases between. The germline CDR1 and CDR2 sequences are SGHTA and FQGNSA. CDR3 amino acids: CASSLGRGGAPTDTQYF. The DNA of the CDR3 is TGTGCCAGCAGCTTAGGAAGGGGGGGGGCCCCCACAGATACGCAGTATTTT.

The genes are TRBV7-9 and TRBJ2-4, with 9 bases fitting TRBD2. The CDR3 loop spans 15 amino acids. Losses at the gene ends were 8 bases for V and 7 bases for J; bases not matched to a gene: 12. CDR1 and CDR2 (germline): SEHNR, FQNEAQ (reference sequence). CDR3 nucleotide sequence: TGTGCCAGCGCTGGGCTAGCGCGGGAGGGGAACATTCAGTACTTC. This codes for CASAGLAREGNIQYF.

CDR3 sequence (DNA): TGTGCCAGCAGTTTCTCGGGGGTGGGCACTAATGAAAAACTGTTTTTT. Protein product: CASSFSGVGTNEKLFF. The chain is built from TRBV28 and TRBJ1-4; the D gene is possibly TRBD1 (5 bases). Germline CDR1 and CDR2: MDHEN and SYDVKM. The CDR3 has 16 amino acids. Between the trimmed V and J ends, which lost 3 bases and 2 bases, there was a span of 13 bases. Filled out from reference TRBV28 and TRBJ1-4, the complete variable domain reads DVKVTQSSRYLVKRTGEKVFLECVQDMDHENMFWYRQDPGLGLRLIYFSYDVKMKEKGDIPEGYSVSREKKERFSLILESASTNQTSMYLCASSFSGVGTNEKLFFGSGTQLSVL.